The 8 T cell receptor beta chains listed next were all sequenced from one sample in a study of T cell changes during pregnancy in multiple sclerosis. TCRdb's copy holds only in-frame clones and misses some; the assay was immunoSEQ multiplex PCR. The data show 60,000 or so clones, 90% to 95% seen once. The source material was CD4+ T cells from peripheral blood mononuclear cells, sampled before pregnancy. The receptors derive from a female donor with multiple sclerosis, enrolled in a pregnancy study.

V and J are TRBV27 and TRBJ2-7; no clear D. Germline lookup yields CDR1 MNHEY and CDR2 SMNVEV (reference sequence). The CDR3 consists of 14 residues. V was clipped by 5 bases and J by 2 bases, with 13 bases between them. The chain's CDR3 is CASSRPGFPYEQYF. CDR3 DNA sequence: TGTGCCAGCAGTAGGCCGGGTTTCCCCTACGAGCAGTACTTC.

The rearrangement uses TRBV30 and TRBJ1-2, with D maybe TRBD1 (6 bases). The CDR3 extends over 12 amino acids. Trimming pared 0 bases from V and 8 bases from J, leaving 10 bases between. The V gene's germline CDR1 is GTSNPN and CDR2 SVGIG (reference sequence). The CDR3 is CAWSVGHGGYTF. The CDR3, as DNA: TGTGCCTGGAGTGTGGGACATGGCGGCTACACCTTC.

V gene TRBV19 combines with J gene TRBJ2-1, with D possibly matching TRBD2 (6 bases). CDR1 is LNHDA, CDR2 SQIVND, per germline (reference sequence). Deletions cut 3 bases from V and 7 bases from J, with 16 bases between. The CDR3 is made up of 15 amino acids. The CDR3 region has the DNA TGTGCCAGTAGTATGAATGGTGGGACTCGAAATGAGCAGTTCTTC. Its protein is CASSMNGGTRNEQFF.

V and J are TRBV6-4 and TRBJ1-1, with 8 bases identical to TRBD1. This CDR3 spans 11 amino acids. Germline V gives CDR1 MRHNA, CDR2 SNTAGT. The V segment lost 11 bases and the J segment 1 base; nucleotides outside the gene matches: 0. CDR3 DNA: TGTGCCGGACAGGGGAACACTGAAGCTTTCTTT. Translated: CAGQGNTEAFF.

J is TRBJ2-7 and V is TRBV7-9; TRBD1 is a possible D gene (6 bases). Germline CDR1 SEHNR, CDR2 FQNEAQ (reference sequence). The CDR3 loop spans 15 amino acids. Trimming pared 1 base from V and 5 bases from J, leaving 15 bases between. The CDR3 bases are TGTGCCAGCAGCTTAGGGCCAGGGGTGAAGAACGAGCAGTACTTC. Translated, it gives CASSLGPGVKNEQYF.

The V and J genes are TRBV11-2 and TRBJ2-5; perhaps TRBD1 as D (6 bases). This CDR3 has 15 residues. From germline, CDR1 is SGHAT and CDR2 FQNNGV. V was shortened by 6 bases and J by 5 bases, with 19 bases between the two germline ends. CDR3: CASSFRARGQETQYF. The CDR3 DNA follows: TGTGCCAGCAGTTTCCGGGCCAGGGGTCAGGAGACCCAGTACTTC.

This chain joins TRBV7-2 and TRBJ2-7; TRBD2 is a possible D gene (6 bases). The CDR3 has 13 amino acids. V lost 10 bases, J lost 3 bases, and 16 bases lay in between. Per the germline V gene, CDR1 is SGHTA and CDR2 is FQGNSA. The CDR3 loop reads CATRGNNFYEQYF. DNA for the CDR3: TGTGCCACCCGGGGGAACAATTTCTACGAGCAGTACTTC.

The V call is TRBV5-1, the J call TRBJ1-1; D might be TRBD1 (5 bases). Germline V gene data show CDR1 as SGHRS and CDR2 as YFSETQ. This CDR3 comprises 15 residues. V was cut by 0 bases and J by 0 bases, with 9 bases left in between. CDR3 sequence reads: CASSLGGNMNTEAFF. Written as DNA, the CDR3 is TGCGCCAGCAGCTTGGGGGGCAACATGAACACTGAAGCTTTCTTT.